The present TCR beta chain was sequenced within a study of OX40 agonist ivuxolimab in advanced cancers. Germline CDR1 is SGHNT and CDR2 is YYREEE (reference sequence). Trimming left V 6 bases short and J 2 bases short, with 12 bases between. The CDR3 runs 15 residues. Generated by immunoSEQ multiplex PCR, the TCRdb table keeps only in-frame clones and is missing some. The sample has 95,000 to 100,000 clones, about four fifths seen once. This material consisted of CD4+ or CD8+ T cells sorted from blood, taken in a trial of the OX40 agonist ivuxolimab. This chain joins TRBV5-4 and TRBJ2-6; D may be TRBD1 (7 bases). The source is an adult with an advanced solid tumor such as melanoma, head and neck, liver or kidney cancer. CDR3 sequence: CASKTGEAGANVLTF. The CDR3 bases are TGTGCCAGCAAAACAGGGGAGGCTGGGGCCAACGTCCTGACTTTC. Full variable domain (missing parts from reference TRBV5-4 and TRBJ2-6): ETGVTQSPTHLIKTRGQQVTLRCSSQSGHNTVSWYQQALGQGPQFIFQYYREEENGRGNFPPRFSGLQFPNYSSELNVNALELDDSALYLCASKTGEAGANVLTFGAGSRLTVL.